This T cell receptor (beta chain) was sequenced in a study of control samples from healthy donors and cancer patients. The repertoire was sequenced with immunoSEQ multiplex PCR; TCRdb's copy has only in-frame clones and lacks some. The sample lists about 98,000 clones, approximately 81% occurring once. Per the germline V gene, CDR1 is SGHDN and CDR2 is FVKESK. J gave up 5 bases and V 5 bases, and 14 bases lay outside the gene matches. This CDR3 contains 16 residues. V and J are TRBV14 and TRBJ2-5, with 7 bases that match TRBD1. The specimen was blood. The sequence was collected from a woman younger than 45 in good health. The DNA for the CDR3 is TGTGCCAGCAGCTTCTCCAACGGGCAGGGGGAGGAGACCCAGTACTTC. Translating it yields CASSFSNGQGEETQYF.